This paragraph reports one T cell receptor (beta chain). The antigen is unknown. 13 Jbeta primers and 60 Vbeta primers were used for the PCR. Sequencing used immunoSEQ multiplex PCR; TCRdb keeps in-frame clones, though not all of them. The sample includes about 110,000 clones, nearly 70% of them seen just once. This specimen comes from a study of cytomegalovirus exposure and HLA in healthy donors. Overall study findings and caveats: After further analysis at a later stage, 16,951 TCR beta sequences were associated with HLA alleles at 0.05 false discovery rate. There were 150 to 200 TCR beta chains listed as cytomegalovirus-associated. Many donors shared some public TCRs, even though most TCR sequences were rare. Accurate HLA-A and HLA-B prediction from TCR beta sequences was reported for most subjects.

This CDR3 has 14 amino acids. From germline, CDR1 is SGHVS and CDR2 FQNEAQ. Germline trimming cut 3 bases from V and 4 bases from J; bases unmatched to any gene: 5. Specimen: PBMCs. The TCR was taken from a woman between 65 and 79 years old in good health and CMV-seropositive. This chain joins TRBV7-8 and TRBJ2-5, with 7 bases aligning to TRBD1. The CDR3 DNA follows: TGTGCCAGCAGCTTCGACAGGGTGGTAGAGACCCAGTACTTC. This codes for CASSFDRVVETQYF.